This TCR beta chain was sequenced during a study of T cells in localized non-small cell lung cancer. Findings and limits, study-wide: It remains possible that heterogeneity exists, since only one tumor region was sequenced.

Measured with immunoSEQ multiplex PCR; TCRdb has only the in-frame clones, and not every one. The table lists 70,000 to 80,000 clones, 88% of them singletons. Regarding this clone: Antigen unknown.

The CDR3 is 16 residues long. Germline assignment: CDR1 MNHEY and CDR2 SVGAGI. Trimming cost V 2 bases and J 2 bases, with 12 bases left between them. The clonotype originates from a woman aged 40-69 years with stage I squamous cell lung carcinoma. The chain is built from TRBV6-5 and TRBJ1-4; D possibly corresponds to TRBD1 (6 bases). Sample: peripheral blood, taken before any cancer treatment. CDR3 nucleotides: TGTGCCAGCAGTTACGGGCAGGGGACTACTAATGAAAAACTGTTTTTT. Translating it yields CASSYGQGTTNEKLFF.